Shown below are 18 T cell receptor beta chains from a single sample sequenced in a study of blood T cells in healthy people across ages. PCR was performed a second time for about 7 to 11 cycles using a sample-barcoded 5' primer and a J-beta primer mix. TCRdb reprocessed the 5' RACE reads via MiXCR and lists one record per CDR3 protein. Of over 500,000 distinct CDR3 sequences in the sample, around 50% were seen once. Sample: blood. The receptors were sampled from a woman aged 80 or over in good health.

Regarding this clonotype: This may come from a read error, since a much larger clone is one base off. This chain links TRBV18 with TRBJ2-1, with D unclear. The CDR3 is 13 residues long. The germline gives CDR1 KGHSH, CDR2 LQKENI. V lost 0 bases, J lost 13 bases, and 13 bases lay in between. The CDR3: CASSPPTSETQFF. The CDR3, as DNA: TGTGCCAGCTCACCACCAACCAGCGAGACCCAGTTCTTC.

This clonotype appeared many times. The chain joins TRBV15 to TRBJ2-7; tentatively, D is TRBD2 (5 bases). Trimming shortened V by 1 base and J by 3 bases, and 10 bases separated the two germline ends. The CDR3 extends over 14 amino acids. Germline loops: CDR1 LNHNV, CDR2 YYDKDF (reference sequence). The chain's CDR3 is CATSRGLDYYEQYF. CDR3 nucleotide sequence: TGTGCCACCAGCAGAGGTCTAGACTACTACGAGCAGTACTTC.

This chain links TRBV6-4 with TRBJ2-5; D remains unclear. CDR3 size: 13 residues. Deletions cut 3 bases from V and 11 bases from J, with 16 bases between. Germline V lookup: CDR1 MRHNA, CDR2 SNTAGT. CDR3 coding DNA: TGTGCCAGCAGTGAACAGCGCCAAAATGAGCAGTACTTC. Translating it yields CASSEQRQNEQYF.

A word on this clonotype: With a much larger clone just one base away, this may be a read error. The chain joins TRBV5-6 to TRBJ2-3; 10 nucleotides align to TRBD2. CDR3 size: 17 residues. The germline CDR1 and CDR2 sequences are SGHDT and YYEEEE. CDR3 in amino acids: CASSFGLAAISTGTQYF. DNA of the CDR3: TGTGCCAGCAGCTTTGGACTAGCGGCGATTAGCACAGGTACGCAGTATTTT.

This clonotype was detected only a few times. The V and J genes are TRBV7-2 and TRBJ2-2; tentatively, D is TRBD2 (7 bases). This CDR3 has 17 amino acids. Germline values: CDR1 SGHTA, CDR2 FQGNSA. The V end was cut by 4 bases, the J end by 4 bases, with 19 bases between. This chain's CDR3 is CASSSPEGGISTGELFF. The DNA for the CDR3 is TGTGCCAGCAGCTCTCCCGAGGGGGGGATCAGCACCGGGGAGCTGTTTTTT.

This clonotype was counted at least ten times. This chain joins TRBV7-9 and TRBJ2-3; D may be TRBD1 (6 bases). The CDR3 runs to 16 residues. V was trimmed by 5 bases and J by 3 bases, leaving 18 bases between them. CDR1 is SEHNR and CDR2 is FQNEAQ in the germline V gene (reference sequence). The CDR3 DNA sequence: TGTGCCAGCAGCCGAAGCCCACAGGGATCGACAGATACGCAGTATTTT. This translates into CASSRSPQGSTDTQYF.

This clonotype was seen ten or more times. The V gene is TRBV27, the J gene TRBJ2-1, with D possibly TRBD2 on 6 matching bases. The CDR3 runs to 12 residues. CDR1 and CDR2 from the germline V gene are MNHEY and SMNVEV (reference sequence). Trimming took off 10 bases at V and 5 bases at J, with 12 bases between the two ends. The CDR3 DNA follows: TGTGCCACCGAAGGCGGGAACAATGAGCAGTTCTTC. This gives the protein CATEGGNNEQFF.

The chain joins TRBV20-1 to TRBJ1-2; a possible D gene is TRBD1 (6 bases). The V end was cut by 6 bases, the J end by 7 bases, with 15 bases between. The germline V gene has CDR1 DFQATT and CDR2 SNEGSKA (reference sequence). The length of the CDR3 is 12 residues. CDR3 in DNA: TGCAGTGCCTCCCTGAGGGGGGGTGGCTACACCTTC. As protein: CSASLRGGGYTF.

Details on this clonotype: One end of the junction fails to match germline, which may point to a read error. The chain recombines TRBV2 with TRBJ2-7; 9 bases align to TRBD1. The closer fit of TRBJ2-5 to the DNA end suggests the J call may be wrong. Germline CDR1 and CDR2: SNHLY and FYNNEI. The CDR3 covers 15 residues. CDR3 protein: CAGSPPDRGKETQYF. The CDR3 DNA follows: TGTGCCGGCAGTCCTCCGGACAGGGGCAAAGAGACCCAGTACTTC.

The sample holds many counts of this clonotype. The J gene is TRBJ2-3, the V gene TRBV10-3; either TRBD1 or TRBD2 may supply D (5 bases each). Germline CDR1 reads ENHRY; CDR2 reads SYGVKD. Trimming cost V 10 bases and J 3 bases, with 14 bases left between them. CDR3 length: 13 residues. CDR3 nucleotide sequence: TGTGCCAGCGCCAGGGAGTTGACAGATACGCAGTATTTT. Its translation: CASARELTDTQYF.

As concerns this clonotype: It may be a read error: a sequence one base away is much more abundant. The chain carries TRBV9 and TRBJ1-1; 9 bases map to TRBD1. The CDR3 has 14 amino acids. The V gene end was trimmed by 4 bases and the J gene end by 4 bases; junction bases not matched to a gene: 5. Germline V gives CDR1 SGDLS, CDR2 YYNGEE. The CDR3 nucleotides read TGTGCCAGCAGCCCCGGGACAGGGACCACTGAAGCTTTCTTT. Translating gives CASSPGTGTTEAFF.

The chain recombines TRBV20-1 with TRBJ2-1; D ambiguous. The CDR3 has 13 amino acids. V dropped 1 base and J dropped 9 bases, with 13 bases sitting between them. Germline V gene lookup returns CDR1 DFQATT and CDR2 SNEGSKA (reference sequence). The CDR3 region is CSARVGSPSEQFF. Written as DNA, the CDR3 is TGCAGTGCTAGAGTGGGTAGTCCCAGTGAGCAGTTCTTC.

This clonotype was recorded many times. The rearrangement links TRBV20-1 to TRBJ2-1; 7 positions match TRBD1. The germline CDR1 and CDR2 sequences are DFQATT and SNEGSKA (reference sequence). The CDR3 length is 15 residues. V shed 5 bases and J 3 bases; nucleotides not matched to a gene: 10. The CDR3 nucleotides read TGCAGTGCTCCCGGACAGGACCTAGGCTACAATGAGCAGTTCTTC. This codes for CSAPGQDLGYNEQFF.

This clonotype was seen many times. V gene TRBV29-1 combines with J gene TRBJ1-4; no firm D call. CDR1 is SQVTM and CDR2 is ANQGSEA in the germline V gene. The V gene lost 5 bases and the J gene lost 0 bases, with 7 bases spanning the gap. This CDR3 comprises 13 residues. The CDR3 DNA is TGCAGCGTTTCAGTAGCAACTAATGAAAAACTGTTTTTT. Encoded protein: CSVSVATNEKLFF.

The rearrangement links TRBV7-9 to TRBJ1-5; no definite D call. The CDR3 loop spans 13 amino acids. Germline CDR1 SEHNR, CDR2 FQNEAQ (reference sequence). V gave up 6 bases and J gave up 0 bases, with 6 bases separating them. The CDR3 region has the DNA TGTGCCAGCAGTCCGTATAGCAATCAGCCCCAGCATTTT. The encoded protein is CASSPYSNQPQHF. Looking up the rest from reference TRBV7-9 and TRBJ1-5 gives the full variable domain: DTGVSQNPRHKITKRGQNVTFRCDPISEHNRLYWYRQTLGQGPEFLTYFQNEAQLEKSRLLSDRFSAERPKGSFSTLEIQRTEQGDSAMYLCASSPYSNQPQHFGDGTRLSIL.

In the case of this clonotype: It may be a read error: a sequence one base away is much more abundant. The chain couples TRBV7-3 to TRBJ1-6; D is unresolved. Per germline, CDR1 SGHTA and CDR2 FQGTGA. This CDR3 contains 13 residues. CDR3 coding DNA: TGTGCCAGCAGCTTAAATCTCGGTTCACCCCCCCACTTT. Protein sequence: CASSLNLGSPPHF.

V usage is TRBV20-1 and J usage is TRBJ2-5, with no clear D. Trimming stripped 6 bases from V and 2 bases from J, with 7 bases between. In germline, CDR1 is DFQATT, CDR2 SNEGSKA (reference sequence). The CDR3 totals 11 residues. Written as DNA, the CDR3 is TGCAGTGCCACCCTTCAAGAGACCCAGTACTTC. Translating it yields CSATLQETQYF.

This clonotype has a count of ten or more. The rearrangement uses TRBV5-1 and TRBJ2-5; weak D call: TRBD2 (6 bases). The CDR3 totals 16 residues. Germline V gene sequence: CDR1 SGHRS, CDR2 YFSETQ. V dropped 0 bases and J dropped 0 bases, with 12 bases sitting between them. DNA of the CDR3: TGCGCCAGCAGCTTGGGGGACTCCACCTACCAAGAGACCCAGTACTTC. The encoded protein is CASSLGDSTYQETQYF.